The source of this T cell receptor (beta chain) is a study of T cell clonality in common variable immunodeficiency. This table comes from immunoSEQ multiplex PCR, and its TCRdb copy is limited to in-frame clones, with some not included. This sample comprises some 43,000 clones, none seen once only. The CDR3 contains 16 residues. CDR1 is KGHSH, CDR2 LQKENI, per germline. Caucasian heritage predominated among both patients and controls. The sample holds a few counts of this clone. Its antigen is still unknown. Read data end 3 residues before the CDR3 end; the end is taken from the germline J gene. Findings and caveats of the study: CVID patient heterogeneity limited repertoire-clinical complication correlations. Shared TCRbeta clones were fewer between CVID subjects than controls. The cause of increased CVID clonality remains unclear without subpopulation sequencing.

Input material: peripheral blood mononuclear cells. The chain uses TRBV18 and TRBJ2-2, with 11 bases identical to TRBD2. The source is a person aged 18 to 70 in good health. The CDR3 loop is CASSPTSGAGANVLFF. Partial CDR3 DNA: TGTGCCAGCTCCCCGACTAGCGGGGCAGGGGCCAACGTG.